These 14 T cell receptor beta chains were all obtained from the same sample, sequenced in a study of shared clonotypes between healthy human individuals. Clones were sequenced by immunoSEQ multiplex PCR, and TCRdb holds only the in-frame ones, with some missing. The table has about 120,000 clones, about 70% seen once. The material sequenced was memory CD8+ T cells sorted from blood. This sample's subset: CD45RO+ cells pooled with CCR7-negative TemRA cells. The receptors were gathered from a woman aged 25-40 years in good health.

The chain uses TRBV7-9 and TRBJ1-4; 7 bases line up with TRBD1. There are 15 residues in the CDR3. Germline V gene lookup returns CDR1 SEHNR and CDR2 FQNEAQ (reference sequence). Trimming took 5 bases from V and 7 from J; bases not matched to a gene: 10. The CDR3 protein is CASSRGTEDVEKLFF. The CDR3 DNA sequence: TGTGCCAGCAGCCGAGGGACAGAGGACGTTGAAAAACTGTTTTTT.

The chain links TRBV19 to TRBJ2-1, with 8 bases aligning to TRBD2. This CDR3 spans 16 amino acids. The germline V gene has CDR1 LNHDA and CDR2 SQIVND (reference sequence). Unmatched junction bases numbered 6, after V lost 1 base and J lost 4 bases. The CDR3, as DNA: TGTGCCAGTAGTATAGTTGGCGGGAGGACGTACAATGAGCAGTTCTTC. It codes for CASSIVGGRTYNEQFF. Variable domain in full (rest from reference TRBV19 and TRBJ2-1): DGGITQSPKYLFRKEGQNVTLSCEQNLNHDAMYWYRQDPGQGLRLIYYSQIVNDFQKGDIAEGYSVSREKKESFPLTVTSAQKNPTAFYLCASSIVGGRTYNEQFFGPGTRLTVL.

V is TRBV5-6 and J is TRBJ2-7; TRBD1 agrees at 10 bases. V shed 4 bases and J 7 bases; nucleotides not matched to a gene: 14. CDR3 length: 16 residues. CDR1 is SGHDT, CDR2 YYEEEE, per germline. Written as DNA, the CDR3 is TGTGCCAGCAGCGCGGCCGGCGACAGGGGGCGTTTGGAGCAGTACTTC. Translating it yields CASSAAGDRGRLEQYF.

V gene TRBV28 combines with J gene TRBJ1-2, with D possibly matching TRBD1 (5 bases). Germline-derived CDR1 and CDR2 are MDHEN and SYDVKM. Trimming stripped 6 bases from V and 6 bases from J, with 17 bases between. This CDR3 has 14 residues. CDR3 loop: CASSPSPGLDGYTF. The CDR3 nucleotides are TGTGCCAGCAGCCCGTCCCCAGGGCTGGATGGCTACACCTTC.

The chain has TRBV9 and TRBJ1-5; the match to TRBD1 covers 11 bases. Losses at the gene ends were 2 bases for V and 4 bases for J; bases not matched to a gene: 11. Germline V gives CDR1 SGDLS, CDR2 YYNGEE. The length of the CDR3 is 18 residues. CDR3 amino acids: CASSVGTGGGWGNQPQHF. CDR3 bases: TGTGCCAGCAGCGTCGGGACAGGGGGAGGCTGGGGGAATCAGCCCCAGCATTTT.

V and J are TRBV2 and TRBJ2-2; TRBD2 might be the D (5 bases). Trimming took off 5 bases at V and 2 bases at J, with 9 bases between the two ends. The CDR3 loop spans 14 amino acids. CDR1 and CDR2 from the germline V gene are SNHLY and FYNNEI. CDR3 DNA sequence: TGTGCCAGCAGTCTCAGCGGTAACACCGGGGAGCTGTTTTTT. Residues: CASSLSGNTGELFF. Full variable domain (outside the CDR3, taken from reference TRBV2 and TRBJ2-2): EPEVTQTPSHQVTQMGQEVILRCVPISNHLYFYWYRQILGQKVEFLVSFYNNEISEKSEIFDDQFSVERPDGSNFTLKIRSTKLEDSAMYFCASSLSGNTGELFFGEGSRLTVL.

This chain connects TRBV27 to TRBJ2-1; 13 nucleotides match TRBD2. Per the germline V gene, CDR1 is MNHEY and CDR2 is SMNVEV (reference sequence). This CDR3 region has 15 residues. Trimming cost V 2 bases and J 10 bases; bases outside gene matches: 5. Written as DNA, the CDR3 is TGTGCCAGCAGTTTAGGGACTAGCGGGATACGGGAGCAGTTCTTC. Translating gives CASSLGTSGIREQFF.

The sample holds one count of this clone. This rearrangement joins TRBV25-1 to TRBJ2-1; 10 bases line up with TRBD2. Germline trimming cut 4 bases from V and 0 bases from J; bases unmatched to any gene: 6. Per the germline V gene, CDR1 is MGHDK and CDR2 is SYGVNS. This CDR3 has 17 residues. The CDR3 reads CASSGTSGLLSYNEQFF. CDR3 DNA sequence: TGTGCCAGCAGTGGGACTAGCGGACTGCTCTCCTACAATGAGCAGTTCTTC.

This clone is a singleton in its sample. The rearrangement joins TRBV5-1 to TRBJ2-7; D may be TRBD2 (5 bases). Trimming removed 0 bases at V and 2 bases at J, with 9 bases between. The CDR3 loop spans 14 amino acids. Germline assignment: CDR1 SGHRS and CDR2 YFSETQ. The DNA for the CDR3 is TGCGCCAGCAGCTTGGCCTCGGGGACCTACGAGCAGTACTTC. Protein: CASSLASGTYEQYF.

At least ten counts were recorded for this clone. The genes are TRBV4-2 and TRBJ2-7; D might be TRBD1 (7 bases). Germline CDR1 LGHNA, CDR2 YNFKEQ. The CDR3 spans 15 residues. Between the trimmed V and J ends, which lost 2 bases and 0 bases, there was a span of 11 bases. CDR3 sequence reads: CASSQTRGVSYEQYF. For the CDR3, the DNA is TGTGCCAGCAGCCAAACCAGGGGGGTCTCCTACGAGCAGTACTTC.

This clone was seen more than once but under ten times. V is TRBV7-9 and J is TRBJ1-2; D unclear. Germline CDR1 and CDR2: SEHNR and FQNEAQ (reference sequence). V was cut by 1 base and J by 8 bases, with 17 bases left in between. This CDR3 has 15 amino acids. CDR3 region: CASSLVLGPGGGYTF. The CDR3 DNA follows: TGTGCCAGCAGCTTAGTTCTGGGCCCTGGCGGAGGCTACACCTTC.

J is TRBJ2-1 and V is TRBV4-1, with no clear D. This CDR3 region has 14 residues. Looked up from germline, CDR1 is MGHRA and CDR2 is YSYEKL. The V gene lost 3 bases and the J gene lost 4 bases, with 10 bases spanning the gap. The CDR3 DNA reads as TGCGCCAGCAGCCAGCCTGACGGGTACAATGAGCAGTTCTTC. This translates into CASSQPDGYNEQFF.

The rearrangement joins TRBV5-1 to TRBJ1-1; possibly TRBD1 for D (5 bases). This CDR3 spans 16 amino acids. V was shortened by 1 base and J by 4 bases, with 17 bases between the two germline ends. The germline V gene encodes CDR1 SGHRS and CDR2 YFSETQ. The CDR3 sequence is CASSLMWGEVGTEAFF. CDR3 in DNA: TGCGCCAGCAGCTTGATGTGGGGCGAAGTAGGCACTGAAGCTTTCTTT.

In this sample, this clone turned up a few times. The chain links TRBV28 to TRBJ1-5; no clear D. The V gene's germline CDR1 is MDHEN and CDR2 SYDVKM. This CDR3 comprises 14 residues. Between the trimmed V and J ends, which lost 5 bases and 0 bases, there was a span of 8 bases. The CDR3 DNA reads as TGTGCCAGCAGTGTCAGTTATAGCAATCAGCCCCAGCATTTT. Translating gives CASSVSYSNQPQHF.